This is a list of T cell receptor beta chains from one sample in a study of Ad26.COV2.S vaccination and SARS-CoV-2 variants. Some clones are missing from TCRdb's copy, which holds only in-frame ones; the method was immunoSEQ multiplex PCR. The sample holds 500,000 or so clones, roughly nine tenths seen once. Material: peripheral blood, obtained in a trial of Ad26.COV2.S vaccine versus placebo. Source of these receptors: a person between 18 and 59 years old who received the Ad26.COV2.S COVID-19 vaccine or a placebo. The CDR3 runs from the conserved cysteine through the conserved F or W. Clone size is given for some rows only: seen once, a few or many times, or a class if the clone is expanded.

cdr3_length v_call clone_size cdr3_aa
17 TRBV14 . CASSQEAYIRHLDEAFF
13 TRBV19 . CASSRDRGYEQYF
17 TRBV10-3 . CAISAAAASGGVETQYF
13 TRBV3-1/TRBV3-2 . CASSPKSGNTIYF
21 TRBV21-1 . CASSKVGEKRLSGMNTGELFF
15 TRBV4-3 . CASSQVEQGAGGYTF
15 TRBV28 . CASSLGGGVFTEAFF
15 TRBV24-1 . CATSDGRQDQETQYF
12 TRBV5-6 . CASSFSGVGYTF
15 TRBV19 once CASSFGEGRPSPHHF
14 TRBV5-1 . CASSATTSGGQQFF
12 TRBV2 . CASSASEETQYF
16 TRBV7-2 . CASSLRSGRVDTEAFF
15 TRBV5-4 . CASSLGGGEPSEQYF
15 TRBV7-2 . CASSPGQGRVYGYTF
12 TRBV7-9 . CASSRDSYGYTF
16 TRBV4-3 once CASSQDEAGGRYEQYF
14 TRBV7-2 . CASSTRGIPYEQYF
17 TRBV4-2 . CASSQGGGAGEGNEQFF
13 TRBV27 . CASSPPLSGEQFF
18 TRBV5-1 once CASSLALSASGSQETQYF
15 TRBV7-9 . CASSFGLTSGNTIYF
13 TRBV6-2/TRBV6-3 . CASSYPQGYGYTF